Listed below are T cell receptor beta chains from one sample, sequenced in a study of blood T cell repertoires in COVID-19. The protocol was immunoSEQ multiplex PCR, while the TCRdb copy is restricted to in-frame clones and leaves out a portion. This table holds approximately 220,000 clones, around nine tenths found once. Sequenced input: peripheral blood. The origin of the receptors is a man between 60 and 70 years old who had recovered from COVID-19. Both conserved end residues are part of each CDR3. The order of the fields is CDR3 length, V gene, D gene, CDR3 protein. A D gene is named only where the DNA matches it firmly.

CDR3 length: 17
V gene: TRBV10-2
D gene: TRBD2
CDR3 protein: CASKGLGREGLFFEQYF

CDR3 length: 18
V gene: TRBV5-4
D gene: TRBD2
CDR3 protein: CASSWGAGLAGGGETQYF

CDR3 length: 15
V gene: TRBV2
D gene: .
CDR3 protein: CASTRRAGDNSPLHF

CDR3 length: 14
V gene: TRBV18
D gene: .
CDR3 protein: CASSREESNYGYTF

CDR3 length: 14
V gene: TRBV30
D gene: TRBD1
CDR3 protein: CAWSIWTGLHEQFF

CDR3 length: 17
V gene: TRBV9
D gene: TRBD1
CDR3 protein: CASSAGTGDLGGTEAFF

CDR3 length: 15
V gene: TRBV7-9
D gene: TRBD1
CDR3 protein: CASSLQGGLNTEAFF

CDR3 length: 13
V gene: TRBV28
D gene: .
CDR3 protein: CASSSTVAWEQFF

CDR3 length: 12
V gene: TRBV6-6
D gene: .
CDR3 protein: CASSYRGETQYF

CDR3 length: 17
V gene: TRBV19
D gene: TRBD1
CDR3 protein: CASSPPRGTGGTDTQYF

CDR3 length: 14
V gene: TRBV7-2
D gene: TRBD2
CDR3 protein: CASSRLGLAGVAYF

CDR3 length: 17
V gene: TRBV19
D gene: TRBD1
CDR3 protein: CASSAGTDVTGANVLTF

CDR3 length: 14
V gene: TRBV5-1
D gene: TRBD2
CDR3 protein: CASRPRLANNEQFF

CDR3 length: 14
V gene: TRBV5-4
D gene: .
CDR3 protein: CASSLGGINQPQHF

CDR3 length: 15
V gene: TRBV11-3
D gene: TRBD1
CDR3 protein: CASSPDRGPYNEQFF

CDR3 length: 12
V gene: TRBV10-1
D gene: TRBD1
CDR3 protein: CATPGQGETQYF

CDR3 length: 19
V gene: TRBV5-1
D gene: TRBD2
CDR3 protein: CASSLVTSGGEFSYNEQFF

CDR3 length: 17
V gene: TRBV19
D gene: TRBD1
CDR3 protein: CASSTRDREYSNQPQHF

CDR3 length: 17
V gene: TRBV11-2
D gene: TRBD2
CDR3 protein: CASSLVLAGGSYNEQFF

CDR3 length: 14
V gene: TRBV2
D gene: TRBD1
CDR3 protein: CASSLKTGGYEQYF

CDR3 length: 15
V gene: TRBV10-1
D gene: .
CDR3 protein: CASSDLGLAGGEQFF

CDR3 length: 15
V gene: TRBV4-3
D gene: .
CDR3 protein: CASSQEGGVTGELFF

CDR3 length: 12
V gene: TRBV20-1
D gene: .
CDR3 protein: CSASTGIDTQYF

CDR3 length: 13
V gene: TRBV7-3
D gene: .
CDR3 protein: CASTLEGADTQYF

CDR3 length: 14
V gene: TRBV5-1
D gene: .
CDR3 protein: CASSLDSMNEKLFF

CDR3 length: 12
V gene: TRBV28
D gene: TRBD2
CDR3 protein: CASSSRLASFYF

CDR3 length: 16
V gene: TRBV19
D gene: TRBD2
CDR3 protein: CASSKWTSSGANVLTF

CDR3 length: 16
V gene: TRBV2
D gene: TRBD1
CDR3 protein: CASSEPGGTGNQPQHF

CDR3 length: 18
V gene: TRBV7-2
D gene: TRBD2
CDR3 protein: CASSRAVSGGDASYEQYF

CDR3 length: 18
V gene: TRBV6-2/TRBV6-3
D gene: TRBD1
CDR3 protein: CASSYSFPGQGFTDTQYF

CDR3 length: 15
V gene: TRBV29-1
D gene: TRBD2
CDR3 protein: CSVRVQGGWTGELFF

CDR3 length: 14
V gene: TRBV30
D gene: TRBD2
CDR3 protein: CAWSTVAGGYEQYF

CDR3 length: 22
V gene: TRBV23-1
D gene: TRBD2
CDR3 protein: CASSLENSGLAGVMMWTGELFF

CDR3 length: 14
V gene: TRBV19
D gene: .
CDR3 protein: CASSGRSNTGELFF

CDR3 length: 17
V gene: TRBV5-4
D gene: TRBD2
CDR3 protein: CASSPAAGALIQETQYF

CDR3 length: 15
V gene: TRBV27
D gene: .
CDR3 protein: CASSLKGDRTDTQYF

CDR3 length: 14
V gene: TRBV2
D gene: .
CDR3 protein: CASSVLATSYEQYF

CDR3 length: 16
V gene: TRBV3-1/TRBV3-2
D gene: TRBD1
CDR3 protein: CASSPQPWTGGEKLFF

CDR3 length: 11
V gene: TRBV7-2
D gene: .
CDR3 protein: CASSDRSEQYF

CDR3 length: 12
V gene: TRBV10-3
D gene: .
CDR3 protein: CASSGDYNEQFF

CDR3 length: 14
V gene: TRBV28
D gene: .
CDR3 protein: CASSSTGPPTEAFF

CDR3 length: 11
V gene: TRBV20-1
D gene: .
CDR3 protein: CSATEGQPQHF